The 6 T cell receptor beta chains reported below all come from one sample, sequenced in a study of T-cell reconstitution after alpha-beta-depleted transplantation in children. Study-level results: By one year post-transplant, T-cell counts and diversity largely arose from T cells that were newly produced.

Their target antigens are unknown. Unique molecular identifiers were used to barcode this TCRbeta library. TCRdb itself ran the PCR reads through MiXCR, one entry per CDR3 protein. The table records fewer than 350,000 distinct CDR3 sequences, 6.5% to 9% of them present only once. The sample consisted of peripheral blood, taken 360 days after TCRalphabeta/CD19-depleted stem cell transplant. These receptors all stem from a female patient between 2 and 15 years old who had a stem cell transplant for Fanconi anemia, so the T cells may come from the graft donor.

Ten or more counts support this clonotype. CDR3: CSVEEASGGLYNEQFF. As DNA, the CDR3 is TGCAGCGTTGAAGAAGCTAGCGGGGGGCTATACAATGAGCAGTTCTTC. The chain has TRBV29-1 and TRBJ2-1; 11 nucleotides agree with TRBD2. The J segment lost 4 bases and the V segment lost 0 bases, leaving 5 bases of the junction unmatched. CDR1 is SQVTM and CDR2 is ANQGSEA in the germline V gene. CDR3 length: 16 amino acids.

This clonotype has a handful of counts. The chain has TRBV9 and TRBJ1-2; 8 bases line up with TRBD1. CDR3 length: 14 amino acids. Germline V lookup: CDR1 SGDLS, CDR2 YYNGEE. J lost 4 bases, V lost 5 bases, and 7 bases had no gene match. In DNA form, the CDR3 reads TGTGCCAGCAGTGCAGAGGGGACAGGCTATGGCTACACCTTC. Residues: CASSAEGTGYGYTF.

The chain joins TRBV6-1 to TRBJ1-1, with D possibly TRBD1 on 6 matching bases. V lost 6 bases to trimming and J lost 4 bases, with 15 bases between them. Germline lookup yields CDR1 MNHNS and CDR2 SASEGT. CDR3 length equals 14 residues. The CDR3 loop is CASSTGGGSTEAFF. Here the CDR3 DNA reads TGTGCCAGCAGCACCGGGGGCGGGAGCACTGAAGCTTTCTTT.

This clonotype was seen repeatedly, ten times or more. The chain combines TRBV6-5 with TRBJ1-4; 10 bases line up with TRBD1. Per germline, CDR1 MNHEY and CDR2 SVGAGI. Germline trimming cut 0 bases from V and 6 bases from J; bases unmatched to any gene: 1. The CDR3 runs 15 residues. CDR3 in amino acids: CASSYSDRGYEKLFF. For the CDR3, the DNA is TGTGCCAGCAGTTACTCGGACAGGGGGTATGAAAAACTGTTTTTT.

The chain has TRBV2 and TRBJ1-5; D remains unclear. CDR3 size: 13 residues. CDR1 is SNHLY, CDR2 FYNNEI, per germline. The V gene lost 4 bases and the J gene lost 4 bases, with 8 bases spanning the gap. The chain's CDR3 is CASSVYGNQPQHF. The CDR3 DNA sequence: TGTGCCAGCAGTGTTTACGGGAATCAGCCCCAGCATTTT.

A few counts support this clonotype. CDR3 loop: CASSPGQAVNSPLHF. The CDR3 coding sequence is TGTGCCAGCAGCCCAGGACAGGCTGTTAATTCACCCCTCCACTTT. The rearrangement joins TRBV7-6 to TRBJ1-6, with 7 bases identical to TRBD1. Germline V gives CDR1 SGHVS, CDR2 FNYEAQ. Losses at the gene ends were 5 bases for V and 6 bases for J; bases not matched to a gene: 7. The CDR3 has 15 amino acids.